The rows below give T cell receptor beta chains drawn from one sample of a study of shared clonotypes between healthy human individuals. TCRdb's copy holds only in-frame clones and misses some; the assay was immunoSEQ multiplex PCR. The sample shows about half a million clones, about four fifths of them seen only once. Sequencing was performed on PBMCs. Receptor source: a woman aged 40 to 49 in good health. Some clones in this sample may be carry-over from other donors' samples. Both conserved end residues are part of each CDR3. Fields, in order: J gene, D gene, clone size, V gene, CDR3 DNA, CDR3 protein. D genes are given only for firm matches. Clone size appears in some rows only: once, few, many, or a class for an expanded clone.

TRBJ1-1,.,.,TRBV30,TGTGCCTGGAGGGGGGACAAACTAAAGAACACTGAAGCTTTCTTT,CAWRGDKLKNTEAFF
TRBJ2-1,.,.,TRBV6-6,TGTGCCAGCAGTGAGCAAAGCAGTTATGAGCAGTTCTTC,CASSEQSSYEQFF
TRBJ2-3,TRBD2,once,TRBV30,TGTGCCTGGACTAGCGGGATGGGGGCAGATACGCAGTATTTT,CAWTSGMGADTQYF
TRBJ1-1,.,.,TRBV6-5,TGTGCCAGCGGCCAGGGACCTGAAGCTTTCTTT,CASGQGPEAFF
TRBJ2-7,.,.,TRBV7-9,TGTGCCAGCAGCTTATCCGTTGAGCAGTACTTC,CASSLSVEQYF
TRBJ2-5,TRBD2,.,TRBV30,TGTGCCTGGAGCTTGGGGACTAGCGGGCAGAAAGAGACCCAGTACTTC,CAWSLGTSGQKETQYF
TRBJ1-3,.,.,TRBV28,TGTGCCAGCATTTCCCCCGGGGCAAACACCATATATTTT,CASISPGANTIYF
TRBJ2-5,.,once,TRBV29-1,TGCAGCGTTCTACATGGAGAGACCCAGTACTTC,CSVLHGETQYF
TRBJ1-5,.,.,TRBV10-2,TGCGCCAGCAGTGAATCCCGGGCAGATCAGCCCCAGCATTTT,CASSESRADQPQHF
TRBJ1-1,.,few,TRBV18,TGTGCCAGCTCAACGACGGAAAACACTGAAGCTTTCTTT,CASSTTENTEAFF
TRBJ2-5,TRBD2,.,TRBV12-5,TGTGCTAGTGCTAAAGGACTAGCGGGAGGGTGGGAGACCCAGTACTTC,CASAKGLAGGWETQYF
TRBJ1-2,TRBD1,.,TRBV5-1,TGCGCCAGCAGCTTGGAGCCCGACAGGGGGTCCTTCCATGGCTACACCTTC,CASSLEPDRGSFHGYTF
TRBJ2-2,.,.,TRBV7-6,TGTGCCAGCAGCTATAACAGGGGAGGGGCCGGGGAGCTGTTTTTT,CASSYNRGGAGELFF
TRBJ2-7,TRBD1,.,TRBV28,TGTGCCAGCAGGGGGACAGGGGGCTACGAGCAGTACTTC,CASRGTGGYEQYF
TRBJ2-7,.,.,TRBV9,TGTGCCAGCAGCGTAGCCACCACCGAGGGCGGGGCCCTCTACGAGCAGTACTTC,CASSVATTEGGALYEQYF
TRBJ2-2,TRBD1,.,TRBV6-5,TGTGCCAGCAGTTTGGGACAGGGCTACACCGGGGAGCTGTTTTTT,CASSLGQGYTGELFF
TRBJ2-2,TRBD1,few,TRBV7-3,TGTGCCAGCAGCCGGACAGGGGCTACGAACACCGGGGAGCTGTTTTTT,CASSRTGATNTGELFF
TRBJ2-7,.,.,TRBV28,TGTGCCAGCAGCATTAGCGATAGCTCCTACGAGCAGTACTTC,CASSISDSSYEQYF
TRBJ1-2,.,once,TRBV6-4,TGTGCCAGCAGTGACCCCGGGGAAGGTTGGAACTATGGCTACACCTTC,CASSDPGEGWNYGYTF
TRBJ1-5,.,few,TRBV30,TGTGCCTGGTGTAAGGATAGCAATCAGCCCCAGCATTTT,CAWCKDSNQPQHF
TRBJ2-5,.,once,TRBV7-7,TGTGCTAGCAGCCCCTACGTGGTCCAAGAGACCCAGTACTTC,CASSPYVVQETQYF
TRBJ1-5,TRBD1,.,TRBV10-3,TGTGCCATCAGCCAGGACAGGGGCAACAATCAGCCCCAGCATTTT,CAISQDRGNNQPQHF
TRBJ2-1,TRBD2,.,TRBV6-5,TGTGCCAGCAGCCGTACTAGCGGGGGCGAGCAGTTCTTC,CASSRTSGGEQFF
TRBJ2-7,.,.,TRBV27,TGTGCCAGCAGTTTGGACAGCGGGTGGAGTAAGCAGTACTTC,CASSLDSGWSKQYF
TRBJ1-2,.,.,TRBV6-5,TGTGCCAGCAAGTCGGGGCAGGGCTATGGCTACACCTTC,CASKSGQGYGYTF
TRBJ2-7,TRBD1,.,TRBV28,TGTGCCAGCAGTCCCCCCGGGACAGGGCCATCCGAGTTGTCCTACGAGCAGTACTTC,CASSPPGTGPSELSYEQYF
TRBJ2-1,.,.,TRBV9,TGTGCCAGCAGCCCAGGGGGAGGGGGATCCTACAATGAGCAGTTCTTC,CASSPGGGGSYNEQFF
TRBJ2-3,TRBD2,few,TRBV14,TGTGCCAGCAGCCAAAAACTAGCGGGAGTTCTCAAGGATACGCAGTATTTT,CASSQKLAGVLKDTQYF
TRBJ2-7,TRBD1,.,TRBV4-1,TGCGCCAGCAGCCAATCCTTGGGACAGGGTAAAAACGAGCAGTACTTC,CASSQSLGQGKNEQYF
TRBJ1-1,.,.,TRBV7-7,TGTGCTAGCAGCGCCCTCATCGACACTGAAGCTTTCTTT,CASSALIDTEAFF
TRBJ2-7,TRBD1,once,TRBV29-1,TGCAGCGCCATGACAGGGGAGACTGACGAGCAGTACTTC,CSAMTGETDEQYF
TRBJ2-5,.,.,TRBV2,TGTGCCAGCAGGAGGGGATTTTGGGAGACCCAGTACTTC,CASRRGFWETQYF
TRBJ2-3,TRBD2,.,TRBV5-4,TGTGCCAGCAGCTCGCCGACTAGCGGGAATACTGGGGATACGCAGTATTTT,CASSSPTSGNTGDTQYF
TRBJ2-3,TRBD1,.,TRBV27,TGTGCCAGCAGTTTGAGGCCGACAGGGGGCTTGGTTACGCAGTATTTT,CASSLRPTGGLVTQYF
TRBJ2-6,.,.,TRBV4-1,TGCGCCAGCAGCCCATACCCTGGGGCTGTATACTCTGGGGCCAACGTCCTGACTTTC,CASSPYPGAVYSGANVLTF
TRBJ2-7,.,.,TRBV15,TGTGCCACCGGACCGTTCGGGGCGGGGGCCACTGGCGAGCAGTACTTC,CATGPFGAGATGEQYF
TRBJ2-3,TRBD2,few,TRBV5-6,TGTGCCAGCAGCTTGGTCCGAAGACTAGCGACAGATACGCAGTATTTT,CASSLVRRLATDTQYF
TRBJ1-1,.,once,TRBV29-1,TGCAGCGCCACCGACACGCTGAACACTGAAGCTTTCTTT,CSATDTLNTEAFF
TRBJ2-1,.,.,TRBV4-1,TGCGCCAGCAGCCAAGAGAGGGGAGACTACAATGAGCAGTTCTTC,CASSQERGDYNEQFF
TRBJ2-1,TRBD2,.,TRBV6-6,TGTGCCAGCGGCGGGGGGACTAGCGGGAGTCATGAGCAGTTCTTC,CASGGGTSGSHEQFF
TRBJ1-1,.,.,TRBV6-5,TGTGCCAGCAGCACAACGACAGAAATGAACACTGAAGCTTTCTTT,CASSTTTEMNTEAFF
TRBJ2-7,TRBD2,many,TRBV27,TGTGCCAGCAGTTTATCTGTAGCGGGAGGTGGCGAGCAGTACTTC,CASSLSVAGGGEQYF
TRBJ2-5,.,.,TRBV2,TGTGCCAGCAGTGAAGCGGGAAAAACCCAGTACTTC,CASSEAGKTQYF
TRBJ2-4,TRBD1,.,TRBV5-1,TGCGCCAGCAGCCCGGACTCAACAGGGGGGCTTTGGCAAAACATTCAGTACTTC,CASSPDSTGGLWQNIQYF
TRBJ2-7,TRBD1,.,TRBV7-9,TGTGCCAGCAGCAGGGTTGGGACAGGGGGCGACGAGCAGTACTTC,CASSRVGTGGDEQYF
TRBJ2-7,TRBD1,once,TRBV28,TGTGCCAGCAGCCGGGGTTATCGTCGTGGGACAGGGCCCTGGGAGCAGTACTTC,CASSRGYRRGTGPWEQYF
TRBJ2-1,.,.,TRBV12-1,TGTGCCAGCACCCCGGGGAGGGCCAATGTGTGTGAGCAGTTCTTC,CASTPGRANVCEQFF
TRBJ2-2,.,once,TRBV30,TGTGCCTGGAGACGGGCAGGGTTCGACTGGGACACCGGGGAGCTGTTTTTT,CAWRRAGFDWDTGELFF
TRBJ1-5,.,few,TRBV6-1,TGTGCCAGCAGTGAGTTTGGGGCGTTAGGGCAGCCCCAGCATTTT,CASSEFGALGQPQHF
TRBJ2-3,.,.,TRBV28,TGTGCCAGCAGTTTAGGTCCAGATACGCAGTATTTT,CASSLGPDTQYF
TRBJ1-5,.,once,TRBV19,TGTGCCAGTAAGCAGGGGACCAGCAATCAGCCCCAGCATTTT,CASKQGTSNQPQHF
TRBJ2-7,TRBD1,.,TRBV19,TGTGCCAGTAGATCCGGGACAGGGGAAGCCGAGCAGTACTTC,CASRSGTGEAEQYF
TRBJ2-7,TRBD1,.,TRBV2,TGTGCCAGCAGCCCAGACAGGGGGTCGGCCTACGAGCAGTACTTC,CASSPDRGSAYEQYF
TRBJ1-2,.,.,TRBV29-1,TGCAGCGTCGCAGATTCCTATGGCTACACCTTC,CSVADSYGYTF
TRBJ2-7,TRBD2,.,TRBV28,TGTGCCAGCATAGGTAGCGGGAACGAGCAGTACTTC,CASIGSGNEQYF
TRBJ2-7,TRBD2,.,TRBV7-9,TGTGCCAGCAGCTCCTTAGCGGGAGCCCACGAGCAGTACTTC,CASSSLAGAHEQYF
TRBJ2-3,.,.,TRBV28,TGTGCCAGCAATGGGTGGGATACGCAGTATTTT,CASNGWDTQYF